The clone carrying this T cell receptor beta chain is medium-sized within its sample. A draw of approximately 6.6 milliliters of peripheral blood took place at each of two time points. Amplification of the TCR beta CDR3 (from genomic DNA) was done by two-round multiplex PCR. Used in first-round PCR were primers specific to each TRBV and TRBJ gene. TCRdb re-called the multiplex PCR reads with MiXCR, one entry per CDR3 protein. The table has about 14,000 distinct CDR3 sequences, about 32% seen once. These data belong to a study of prognosis after radiotherapy for stage I lung cancer. The CDR3 has 13 amino acids. V shed 8 bases and J shed 1 base, with 10 bases lying between them. Looked up from germline, CDR1 is MNHEY and CDR2 is SMNVEV (reference sequence).

The receptor was isolated from a donor aged 50 or older with non-small cell lung cancer. Specimen: PBMCs, collected before or after stereotactic body radiation therapy (not recorded which). The chain links TRBV27 to TRBJ2-3; D is unclear. This CDR3 is CASRSRGTDTQYF. CDR3 DNA sequence: TGTGCCAGCCGGTCACGCGGCACAGATACGCAGTATTTT.